These 7 T cell receptor beta chains originate from one sample sequenced in a study of CD8 T cells in ankylosing spondylitis. A single record per CDR3 protein comes from TCRdb applying MiXCR to the 5' RACE reads. In the table there are roughly 160,000 distinct CDR3 sequences, approximately 9% of which are singletons. The sample comprised blood, either unsorted or a sorted T cell fraction (not recorded which). These receptors were obtained from a female donor with ankylosing spondylitis or in good health (not recorded which).

This clonotype was seen a handful of times. V gene TRBV10-3 combines with J gene TRBJ2-7; perhaps TRBD2 as D (8 bases). CDR1 and CDR2 (germline): ENHRY, SYGVKD. There are 16 residues in the CDR3. Deletions cut 5 bases from V and 4 bases from J, with 21 bases between. The CDR3 reads CAISPGGLGGGYEQYF. CDR3 nucleotides: TGTGCCATCAGTCCGGGGGGGTTAGGGGGCGGATACGAGCAGTACTTC.

This clonotype was recorded at least ten times. The chain carries TRBV5-6 and TRBJ2-1; D ambiguous. CDR1 SGHDT and CDR2 YYEEEE come from the germline V gene. V lost 4 bases and J 8 bases, leaving 10 bases between the germline ends. This CDR3 comprises 12 residues. CDR3: CASSPRGHEQFF. CDR3 coding DNA: TGTGCCAGCAGCCCCAGAGGCCATGAGCAGTTCTTC.

This clonotype was seen ten or more times. The chain recombines TRBV25-1 with TRBJ1-1; D is unclear. CDR1 and CDR2 from the germline V gene are MGHDK and SYGVNS. Trimming took 1 base from V and 8 from J, leaving 14 bases between them. The CDR3 extends over 14 amino acids. The DNA of the CDR3 is TGTGCCAGCAGTGAATCCGACATCCTCCTAGAAGCTTTCTTT. It is translated as CASSESDILLEAFF.

The chain employs TRBV9 and TRBJ2-3; a weak D match, TRBD2 (6 bases). V was cut by 3 bases and J by 6 bases, with 14 bases left in between. The CDR3 is 14 amino acids. Germline lookup yields CDR1 SGDLS and CDR2 YYNGEE. The CDR3 DNA reads TGTGCCAGCAGCGGGAGGGCCTGGGGGGATACGCAGTATTTT. This encodes CASSGRAWGDTQYF.

This clonotype was seen a handful of times. The chain couples TRBV20-1 to TRBJ2-1; no clear D. The CDR3 contains 13 residues. Germline V lookup: CDR1 DFQATT, CDR2 SNEGSKA (reference sequence). V was clipped by 0 bases and J by 8 bases, with 11 bases between them. The CDR3 DNA reads as TGCAGTGCTAGAGAGGCTCCTCGGGATGAGCAGTTCTTC. This encodes CSAREAPRDEQFF.

This clonotype was observed many times. V is TRBV25-1 and J is TRBJ1-2; 7 positions agree with TRBD1. The germline V gene encodes CDR1 MGHDK and CDR2 SYGVNS. This CDR3 spans 14 amino acids. V was pared by 4 bases and J by 3 bases, with 5 bases of the junction left unmatched. The CDR3 is CASSGYGTDYGYTF. The CDR3, as DNA: TGTGCCAGCAGTGGATACGGGACAGACTATGGCTACACCTTC.

This sequence joins TRBV24-1 and TRBJ2-5, with TRBD2 matching over 7 bases. Germline assignment: CDR1 KGHDR and CDR2 SFDVKD. CDR3 size: 13 residues. V lost 9 bases and J lost 4; bases outside the gene matches: 7. The CDR3 spells CATQGLGGETQYF. The CDR3 coding sequence is TGTGCCACCCAAGGACTAGGCGGAGAGACCCAGTACTTC.